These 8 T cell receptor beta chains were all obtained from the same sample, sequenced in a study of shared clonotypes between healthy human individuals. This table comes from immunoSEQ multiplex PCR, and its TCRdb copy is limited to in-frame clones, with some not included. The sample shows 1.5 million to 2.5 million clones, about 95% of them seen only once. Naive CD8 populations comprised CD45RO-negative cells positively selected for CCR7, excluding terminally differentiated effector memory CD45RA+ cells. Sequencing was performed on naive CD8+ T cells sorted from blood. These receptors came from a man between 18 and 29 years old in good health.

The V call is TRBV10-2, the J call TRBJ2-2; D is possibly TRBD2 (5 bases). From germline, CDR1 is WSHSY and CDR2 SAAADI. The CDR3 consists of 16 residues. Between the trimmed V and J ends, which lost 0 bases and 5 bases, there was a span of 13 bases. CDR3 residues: CASSESRLAGTGELFF. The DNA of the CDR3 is TGCGCCAGCAGTGAGTCTCGGCTAGCTGGTACCGGGGAGCTGTTTTTT.

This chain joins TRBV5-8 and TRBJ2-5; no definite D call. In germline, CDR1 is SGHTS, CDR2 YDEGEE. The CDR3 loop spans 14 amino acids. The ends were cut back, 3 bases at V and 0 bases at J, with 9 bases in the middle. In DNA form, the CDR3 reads TGTGCCAGCAGCTCCCTTCCGTACCAAGAGACCCAGTACTTC. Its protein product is CASSSLPYQETQYF.

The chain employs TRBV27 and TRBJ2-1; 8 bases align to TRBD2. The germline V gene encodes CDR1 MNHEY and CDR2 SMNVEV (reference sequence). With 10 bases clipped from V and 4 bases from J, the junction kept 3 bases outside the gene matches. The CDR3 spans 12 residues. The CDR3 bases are TGTGCCACCGGGGGGGTATACAATGAGCAGTTCTTC. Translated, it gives CATGGVYNEQFF.

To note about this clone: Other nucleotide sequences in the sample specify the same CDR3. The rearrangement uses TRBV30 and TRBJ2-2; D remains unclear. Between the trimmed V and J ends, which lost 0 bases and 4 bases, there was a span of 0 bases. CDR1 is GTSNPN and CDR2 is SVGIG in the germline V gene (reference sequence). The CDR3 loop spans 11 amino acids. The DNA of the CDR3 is TGTGCCTGGAGTGTCACCGGGGAGCTGTTTTTT. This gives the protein CAWSVTGELFF.

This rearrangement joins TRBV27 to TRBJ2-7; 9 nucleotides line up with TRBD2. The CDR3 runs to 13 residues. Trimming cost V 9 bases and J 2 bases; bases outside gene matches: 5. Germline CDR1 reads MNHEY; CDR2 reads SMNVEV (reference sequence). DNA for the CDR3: TGTGCCAGTGGGGTAGCGGGGGCCTACGAGCAGTACTTC. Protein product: CASGVAGAYEQYF.

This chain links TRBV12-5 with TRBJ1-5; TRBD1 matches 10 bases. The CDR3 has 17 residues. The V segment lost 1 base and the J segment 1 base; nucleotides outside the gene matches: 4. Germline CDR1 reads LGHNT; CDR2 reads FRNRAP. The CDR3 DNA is TGTGCTAGTGGTTTGGAAAGACAGGGGGCGAGCAATCAGCCCCAGCATTTT. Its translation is CASGLERQGASNQPQHF.

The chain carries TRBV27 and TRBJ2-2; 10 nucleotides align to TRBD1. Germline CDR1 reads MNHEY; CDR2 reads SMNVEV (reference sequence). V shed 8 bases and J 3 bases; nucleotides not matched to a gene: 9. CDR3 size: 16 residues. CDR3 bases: TGTGCCAGCTCTCCAACCGGGACAGGGGACACCGGGGAGCTGTTTTTT. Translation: CASSPTGTGDTGELFF.

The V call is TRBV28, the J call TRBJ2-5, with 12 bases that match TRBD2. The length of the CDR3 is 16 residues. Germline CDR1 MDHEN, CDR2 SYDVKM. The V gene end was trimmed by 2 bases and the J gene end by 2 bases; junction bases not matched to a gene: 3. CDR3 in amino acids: CASSLLAGGFQETQYF. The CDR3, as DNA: TGTGCCAGCAGTTTACTAGCGGGGGGGTTTCAAGAGACCCAGTACTTC.